The rows below give T cell receptor beta chains drawn from one sample of a study of CD8+ T cells in alopecia areata. Profiling relied on immunoSEQ multiplex PCR, and the TCRdb table lists in-frame clones only, not all of them. The sample records fewer than 250,000 clones, about 60% being singletons. This specimen consisted of CD4+ T cells sorted from blood, obtained at week 4, from a patient treated with tofacitinib. The receptor source for this set is a human donor with alopecia areata. Each CDR3 is given with its conserved first and last residue. The D gene is left open where the match is weak. The size field is filled for only some rows; it gives once, few, many or a size class.

TRBV29-1,NA,TRBJ1-2,NA,TGCAGCGTTGAGGCGGCGAGCTATGGCTACACCTTC,CSVEAASYGYTF
TRBV7-9,many,TRBJ2-3,TRBD1,TGTGCCAGCAGCTCGGGACAGGCTAGGACAGATACGCAGTATTTT,CASSSGQARTDTQYF
TRBV15,NA,TRBJ2-7,TRBD1,TGTGCCACCGGACAGGGGGTGACCTACGAGCAGTACTTC,CATGQGVTYEQYF
TRBV30,NA,TRBJ1-5,NA,TGTGCCTGGAGTGTTGGACGCAGGTATCAGCCCCAGCATTTT,CAWSVGRRYQPQHF
TRBV29-1,few,TRBJ2-7,TRBD1,TGCAGCGTCCTTCGACAGGGTACCTACGAGCAGTACTTC,CSVLRQGTYEQYF
TRBV29-1,few,TRBJ2-3,NA,TGCAGCGTTGAAGAACAGCGGCCGAGCACAGATACGCAGTATTTT,CSVEEQRPSTDTQYF
TRBV5-6,NA,TRBJ2-1,NA,TGTGCCAGCAGCTCCCGGGCCCCCCCCCAGGGCTCCTACAATGAGCAGTTCTTC,CASSSRAPPQGSYNEQFF
TRBV7-9,NA,TRBJ2-1,NA,TGTGCCAGCAGCTCTTGGGTCGGTAATGAGCAGTTCTTC,CASSSWVGNEQFF
TRBV11-2,NA,TRBJ2-6,NA,TGTGCCAGCAGCCCCCGTGGCTCTGGGGCCAACGTCCTGACTTTC,CASSPRGSGANVLTF
TRBV5-1,NA,TRBJ2-5,NA,TGCGCCAGCAGCTGGCGGTCCCAGTACTTC,CASSWRSQYF
TRBV7-9,NA,TRBJ2-1,NA,TGTGCCAGCAGCTTACGGAATGAGCAGTTCTTC,CASSLRNEQFF
TRBV28,NA,TRBJ2-7,TRBD1,TGTGCCAGCACTAGCAGGGACAGGGATAACTTC,CASTSRDRDNF
TRBV4-1,NA,TRBJ1-1,NA,TGCGCCAGCACCTTAGTTGGCCACACTGAAGCTTTCTTT,CASTLVGHTEAFF
TRBV5-6,NA,TRBJ2-6,NA,TGTGCCAGCAAAATACTAACAGGAGGTGGGGCCAACGTCCTGACTTTC,CASKILTGGGANVLTF
TRBV4-2,NA,TRBJ1-2,NA,TGTGCCAGCAGCCTAAGGGGTTCCTATGGCTACACCTTC,CASSLRGSYGYTF
TRBV2,NA,TRBJ2-3,NA,TGTGCCAGCAGTGGGTACCCAAGCAGGACGTTCACAGATACGCAGTATTTT,CASSGYPSRTFTDTQYF
TRBV15,once,TRBJ1-5,TRBD1,TGTGCCACCAGCAGCCGGACAGGGCGTCAGCCCCAGCATTTT,CATSSRTGRQPQHF
TRBV29-1,NA,TRBJ2-1,NA,TGCAGCGTTGATAACGGCAGGGCCTACAATGAGCAGTTCTTC,CSVDNGRAYNEQFF
TRBV29-1,NA,TRBJ1-1,TRBD1,TGCAGCGTTGAATCTAGGGGGCAGGCTGAAGCTTTCTTT,CSVESRGQAEAFF
TRBV28,NA,TRBJ2-6,NA,TGTGCCAGCAGCCCACCACAGGGAGCTGGGGCCAACGTCCTGACTTTC,CASSPPQGAGANVLTF
TRBV27,NA,TRBJ2-5,TRBD2,TGTGCCAGCAGTCCCCGACTAGCGGGAGTAAAAGAGACCCAGTACTTC,CASSPRLAGVKETQYF
TRBV29-1,NA,TRBJ1-2,NA,TGCAGCGTTGGGCTGGAGGGGTACACCTTC,CSVGLEGYTF
TRBV7-2,NA,TRBJ1-3,NA,TGTGCCAGCAGCCAGGACTTAAGCTCTGGAAACACCATATATTTT,CASSQDLSSGNTIYF
TRBV30,NA,TRBJ1-2,NA,TGTGCCTGGAGTGAGAACTATGGCTACACCTTC,CAWSENYGYTF
TRBV29-1,NA,TRBJ2-1,NA,TGCAGCGTTGCACCAGCTGAATTCCTCTCCTACAATGAGCAGTTCTTC,CSVAPAEFLSYNEQFF
TRBV23-1,few,TRBJ2-5,NA,TGCGCCAGCAGTCAAACCCGGGACATCCAAGAGACCCAGTACTTC,CASSQTRDIQETQYF
TRBV4-2,NA,TRBJ2-3,TRBD2,TGTGCCAGCAGCCAAGACGCGGGAGGCGGAGATACGCAGTATTTT,CASSQDAGGGDTQYF
TRBV15,NA,TRBJ2-5,TRBD2,TGTGCCACCACTGTAGCGGGGGGGGAGACCCAGTACTTC,CATTVAGGETQYF
TRBV5-1,NA,TRBJ2-7,NA,TGCGCCAGCAGGTGGGACACAGACTACGAGCAGTACTTC,CASRWDTDYEQYF
TRBV30,NA,TRBJ2-2,TRBD2,TGTGCCTGGAGTAACCGAGCGGGACCCACCGGGGAGCTGTTTTTT,CAWSNRAGPTGELFF
TRBV18,few,TRBJ1-5,NA,TGTGCCAGCTCACCACCGAACAGCGCTCAGCCCCAGCATTTT,CASSPPNSAQPQHF
TRBV11-1,NA,TRBJ2-5,NA,TGTGCCAGCAGCCAGACACTGGGCTTGGGGACCCAGTACTTC,CASSQTLGLGTQYF
TRBV5-4,NA,TRBJ2-7,TRBD2,TGTGCCAGCAGCTCGGAGTGGTACGGACTAGCGGGAGAAGGGTACGAGCAGTACTTC,CASSSEWYGLAGEGYEQYF
TRBV28,NA,TRBJ1-2,NA,TGTGCCAGCAGTTTGCCACGCCAGGATGGCTACACCTTC,CASSLPRQDGYTF
TRBV6-5,NA,TRBJ2-2,NA,TGTGCCAGCAGAAAGACAGCCCTGAGCACCGGGGAGCTGTTTTTT,CASRKTALSTGELFF